A single T cell receptor beta chain is shown here with its context. MiXCR, applied by TCRdb to the reads, yields one record per CDR3 protein. The table shows 490,000 or so distinct CDR3 sequences, with about 10% occurring only once. The sample comes from a study of T cell repertoires in cytomegalovirus infection. This sequence was found in a human donor in good health (CMV status not recorded). Some clones in this sample may be carry-over from other donors' samples. The sample taken for sequencing was PBMCs.

The CDR3 DNA reads TGTGCCAGCAGCCAAGGACTAGCGGGAGTCTATGAGCAGTTCTTC. It yields the protein CASSQGLAGVYEQFF. The chain carries TRBV14 and TRBJ2-1; 12 nucleotides line up with TRBD2. The V segment lost 1 base and the J segment 8 bases; nucleotides outside the gene matches: 3. The CDR3 runs 15 residues. Germline loops: CDR1 SGHDN, CDR2 FVKESK.